One T cell receptor beta chain is described in this entry. The entry originates in a study of response to subunit inactivated influenza vaccine. Germline V gene sequence: CDR1 DFQATT, CDR2 SNEGSKA (reference sequence). Unmatched junction bases numbered 4, after V lost 1 base and J lost 3 bases. CDR3 length: 16 amino acids. TCRdb recomputed calls from the RT-PCR reads with MiXCR, one row per CDR3 protein. The sample includes about 800,000 distinct CDR3 sequences, 21% seen only once; the top ten take 10%. The TCR originated in a man aged 45-60 years who received an inactivated influenza vaccine. This material consisted of PBMCs from blood, taken around 5 days after vaccination. The chain couples TRBV20-1 to TRBJ2-5, with 14 bases that match TRBD2. CDR3 nucleotide sequence: TGCAGTGCTAGAGGACTAGCGGGAGGGTCCGAAGAGACCCAGTACTTC. Its translation: CSARGLAGGSEETQYF.